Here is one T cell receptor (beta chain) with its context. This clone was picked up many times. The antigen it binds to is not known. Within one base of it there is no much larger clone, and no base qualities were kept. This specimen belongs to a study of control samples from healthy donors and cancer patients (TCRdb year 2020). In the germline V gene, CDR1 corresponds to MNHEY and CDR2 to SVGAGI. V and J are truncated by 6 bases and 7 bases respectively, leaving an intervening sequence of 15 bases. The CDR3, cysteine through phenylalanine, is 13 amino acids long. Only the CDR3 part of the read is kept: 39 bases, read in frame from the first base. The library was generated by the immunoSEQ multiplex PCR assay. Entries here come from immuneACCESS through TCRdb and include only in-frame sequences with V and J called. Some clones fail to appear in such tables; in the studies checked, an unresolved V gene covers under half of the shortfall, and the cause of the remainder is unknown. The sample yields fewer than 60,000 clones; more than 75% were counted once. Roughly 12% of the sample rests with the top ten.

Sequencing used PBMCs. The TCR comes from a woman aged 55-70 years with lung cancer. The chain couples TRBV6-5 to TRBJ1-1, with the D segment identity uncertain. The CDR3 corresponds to CASSPLGGGEAFF. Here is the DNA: TGTGCCAGCAGCCCCCTAGGCGGAGGTGAAGCTTTCTTT.